This TCR beta chain was recorded in a study of T cell changes during pregnancy in multiple sclerosis. Trimming pared 1 base from V and 13 bases from J, leaving 23 bases between. From germline, CDR1 is SGHVS and CDR2 FQNEAQ. The CDR3 contains 16 residues. Some clones are missing from TCRdb's copy, which holds only in-frame ones; the method was immunoSEQ multiplex PCR. The data show fewer than 55,000 clones, with around 90% seen just once and less than 0.5% held by the top ten. The sequence derives from a female donor with multiple sclerosis, enrolled in a pregnancy study. Material: CD4+ T cells from peripheral blood mononuclear cells, obtained in the third trimester of pregnancy. The chain uses TRBV7-8 and TRBJ2-1; maybe TRBD1 (5 bases). Written as DNA, the CDR3 is TGTGCCAGCAGCTTAGGGCGCGCGGTTGTGGGGCCCCTCCAGTTCTTC. Translation gives CASSLGRAVVGPLQFF.